The 16 T cell receptor beta chains below come from one sample, sequenced in a study of cytomegalovirus exposure and HLA in healthy donors. Here immunoSEQ multiplex PCR was the method, and the copy in TCRdb shows in-frame clones only, minus some. The sample includes about 56,000 clones, 90% to 95% of them seen just once. Sequencing used PBMCs. Receptors originate from a man younger than 35 in good health and CMV-seronegative.

The gene calls are TRBV6-5 and TRBJ2-3, with D possibly matching TRBD2 (5 bases). Germline CDR1 is MNHEY and CDR2 is SVGAGI. Trimming removed 0 bases at V and 2 bases at J, with 12 bases between. The CDR3 is 16 amino acids. CDR3: CASSYSKLDNTDTQYF. CDR3 coding DNA: TGTGCCAGCAGTTACTCGAAACTAGATAACACAGATACGCAGTATTTT.

The count of this clone is one. The chain recombines TRBV6-1 with TRBJ2-5; 8 bases fit TRBD2. V trimming: 5 bases; J trimming: 5 bases; junction bases outside the gene matches: 7. Germline V lookup: CDR1 MNHNS, CDR2 SASEGT. This CDR3 has 14 amino acids. CDR3 coding DNA: TGTGCCAGCAGTCGGGGACTAGGATTTGAGACCCAGTACTTC. Translating gives CASSRGLGFETQYF.

The chain employs TRBV9 and TRBJ2-5; D is uncertain. Germline V CDR1 and CDR2: SGDLS, YYNGEE. This CDR3 is 14 amino acids long. Trimming pared 0 bases from V and 2 bases from J, leaving 8 bases between. CDR3 in amino acids: CASSVDASQETQYF. In DNA, the CDR3 is TGTGCCAGCAGCGTAGACGCGTCTCAAGAGACCCAGTACTTC.

The J gene is TRBJ1-5, the V gene TRBV19; D unresolved. Trimming cost V 3 bases and J 7 bases, with 7 bases left between them. The CDR3 is 12 amino acids. Germline values: CDR1 LNHDA, CDR2 SQIVND (reference sequence). The CDR3 is CASSIKFQPQHF. The CDR3 DNA sequence: TGTGCCAGTAGTATTAAATTCCAGCCCCAGCATTTT.

This clone has more than one count but fewer than ten. V is TRBV4-3 and J is TRBJ2-1; TRBD2 matches at 13 bases. Germline V gene data show CDR1 as LGHNA and CDR2 as YSLEER. With 1 base clipped from V and 6 bases from J, the junction kept 9 bases outside the gene matches. This CDR3 spans 18 amino acids. Here the CDR3 DNA reads TGCGCCAGCAGCCAAGTCATCGCGGGACTAGCGGGAAGCAATGAGCAGTTCTTC. Translated, it gives CASSQVIAGLAGSNEQFF.

The rearrangement links TRBV7-2 to TRBJ2-5, with 7 nucleotides matching TRBD2. With 4 bases clipped from V and 5 bases from J, the junction kept 10 bases outside the gene matches. The CDR3 is 15 residues long. Germline CDR1 SGHTA, CDR2 FQGNSA. The CDR3 nucleotides read TGTGCCAGCAGCTCCCCTCCGGGAGGTTTGGAGACCCAGTACTTC. Its translation: CASSSPPGGLETQYF.

V and J are TRBV4-3 and TRBJ1-2; D not certain. The CDR3 is 14 amino acids. Germline V CDR1 and CDR2: LGHNA, YSLEER. Trimming took 4 bases from V and 1 from J, leaving 10 bases between them. CDR3 residues: CASSPPTVNYGYTF. The CDR3 region has the DNA TGCGCCAGCAGCCCCCCGACTGTTAACTATGGCTACACCTTC.

The chain uses TRBV27 and TRBJ2-6; 7 bases align to TRBD2. V lost 7 bases to trimming and J lost 3 bases; unmatched junction nucleotides: 6. Germline CDR1 reads MNHEY; CDR2 reads SMNVEV (reference sequence). The CDR3 loop spans 15 amino acids. The CDR3 region has the DNA TGTGCCAGCACGGGGGGAGCGGGTGGGGCCAACGTCCTGACTTTC. Its translation is CASTGGAGGANVLTF.

The V call is TRBV6-6, the J call TRBJ1-2; 8 bases agree with TRBD1. The CDR3 has 16 residues. The V and J ends lost 4 bases and 6 bases, in that order; junction bases with no gene match: 13. In germline, CDR1 is MNHNY, CDR2 SVGAGI (reference sequence). The CDR3 sequence: CASSSIGTGLVDGYTF. The CDR3 nucleotides read TGTGCCAGCAGTTCCATCGGGACAGGCCTCGTCGATGGCTACACCTTC.

The table lists this clone with a count of one. The rearrangement joins TRBV6-5 to TRBJ1-3; D ambiguous. The ends were cut back, 4 bases at V and 2 bases at J, with 15 bases in the middle. CDR3 length: 16 residues. The germline gives CDR1 MNHEY, CDR2 SVGAGI. This CDR3 is CASSSWESGTGNTIYF. The CDR3, as DNA: TGTGCCAGCAGTTCCTGGGAAAGCGGCACTGGAAACACCATATATTTT.

The chain employs TRBV7-6 and TRBJ2-7, with 11 bases matching TRBD2. Germline CDR1 and CDR2: SGHVS and FNYEAQ. This CDR3 has 15 amino acids. V lost 3 bases and J lost 3; bases outside the gene matches: 4. In DNA, the CDR3 is TGTGCCAGCAGCTTCGAGGGGACTAGCGGCTACGAGCAGTACTTC. Translated: CASSFEGTSGYEQYF.

The chain joins TRBV19 to TRBJ2-1; possibly TRBD1 for D (6 bases). The CDR3 loop spans 16 amino acids. The germline V and J ends were trimmed by 0 bases and 0 bases, with 9 bases remaining between them. Per the germline V gene, CDR1 is LNHDA and CDR2 is SQIVND (reference sequence). This chain's CDR3 is CASSIERGSSYNEQFF. DNA for the CDR3: TGTGCCAGTAGTATAGAGAGGGGGAGCTCCTACAATGAGCAGTTCTTC.

Here the CDR3 DNA reads TGTGCCAGCAGCCCGGGACAGTCCGGATCAGATACGCAGTATTTT. Amino acid sequence: CASSPGQSGSDTQYF. This chain uses TRBV6-1 with TRBJ2-3, with 7 bases lining up with TRBD1. Germline V lookup: CDR1 MNHNS, CDR2 SASEGT. J was trimmed by 4 bases and V by 6 bases; bases with no gene match: 10. CDR3 length: 15 residues.

The CDR3, as DNA: TGTGCCAGCAGCTTAGAACAGGCCAAAAACATTCAGTACTTC. This translates into CASSLEQAKNIQYF. The chain links TRBV7-2 to TRBJ2-4; D not resolved. Per the germline V gene, CDR1 is SGHTA and CDR2 is FQGNSA. The CDR3 sequence is 14 residues long. The ends were cut back, 1 base at V and 1 base at J, with 5 bases in the middle.

This sequence joins TRBV5-4 and TRBJ2-1; the D is unclear. CDR3 size: 13 residues. Per germline, CDR1 SGHNT and CDR2 YYREEE (reference sequence). The germline V and J ends were trimmed by 3 bases and 8 bases, with 12 bases remaining between them. CDR3 protein: CASSSRREDEQFF. Here the CDR3 DNA reads TGTGCCAGCAGCTCGAGGAGAGAGGATGAGCAGTTCTTC.

This chain links TRBV5-1 with TRBJ2-7; D is perhaps TRBD1 (5 bases). The germline CDR1 and CDR2 sequences are SGHRS and YFSETQ. CDR3 length equals 12 residues. The germline V and J ends were trimmed by 2 bases and 5 bases, with 8 bases remaining between them. The CDR3 nucleotides read TGCGCCAGCAGCTTAGGACAACACGAGCAGTACTTC. Its protein is CASSLGQHEQYF.